This T cell receptor beta chain emerged from a study of T-cell memory formation after mild COVID-19. CDR3 size: 14 residues. The trim removed 10 bases at V and 3 bases at J, leaving 9 bases unmatched. The V gene's germline CDR1 is ENHRY and CDR2 SYGVKD. This clonotype was recorded at least ten times. TCRdb called the 5' RACE reads again in MiXCR, with one record for every CDR3 protein. This table has approximately 46,000 distinct CDR3 sequences, 6% to 7% appearing once. The receptor was derived from an adult who had mild COVID-19 (a few samples of this study predate the infection). Cell type and time point are not known. The sequenced sample consisted of PBMCs or a T cell subset sorted from them (not recorded which). V and J are TRBV10-3 and TRBJ1-2, with 9 bases fitting TRBD1. The DNA of the CDR3 is TGTGCCACCAAACGGACAGGGGAAGACTATGGCTACACCTTC. Translation gives CATKRTGEDYGYTF.